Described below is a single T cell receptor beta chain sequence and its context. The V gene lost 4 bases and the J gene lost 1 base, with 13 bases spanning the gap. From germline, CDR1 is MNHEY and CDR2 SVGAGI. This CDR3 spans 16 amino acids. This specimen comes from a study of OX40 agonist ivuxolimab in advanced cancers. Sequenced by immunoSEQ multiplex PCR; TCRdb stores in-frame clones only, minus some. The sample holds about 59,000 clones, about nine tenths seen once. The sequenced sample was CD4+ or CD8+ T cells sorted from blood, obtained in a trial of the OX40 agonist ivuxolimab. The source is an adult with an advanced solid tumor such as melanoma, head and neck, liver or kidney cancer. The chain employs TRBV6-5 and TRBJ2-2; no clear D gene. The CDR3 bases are TGTGCCAGCAGTTTTCTAAAGGCAGGGAACACCGGGGAGCTGTTTTTT. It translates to CASSFLKAGNTGELFF.